The present T cell receptor (beta chain) was sequenced within a study of blood T cell repertoires in COVID-19 (dated by TCRdb to the early 2020s). At the level of the whole study: Collaborator samples came from the United States, Italy and Spain and covered acute and convalescent phases of COVID-19. The material from the prospective study consisted of cDNA or gDNA derived from T cells, B-cell-depleted T cells, or PBMCs. The repertoires were released in a freely available public database intended as a resource for research on the immune response to SARS-CoV-2. Subjects who had been exposed to COVID-19, were actively infected with it, or had recovered from it provided the deeply sampled blood TCRbeta repertoires that made up the dataset. Samples were obtained from the ongoing ImmuneRACE study (first 160 participants) and from approximately 1,200 subjects provided by 6 global collaborators. HLA class I and class II types, where available, came from metadata supplied by the sample provider rather than from assay-based typing. Nearly every sample came with metadata listing a de-identified subject ID, COVID-19 status, age in years and sex.

For CDR1 and CDR2, the germline V gene lists MRHNA and SNTAGT. The CDR3 starts with the cysteine, ends with the phenylalanine, and has 15 residues. Only the CDR3 portion is preserved as DNA: 45 bases, with reading frame beginning at the first base. Germline trimming: 5 bases from V, 3 bases from J; junction bases outside gene matches: 7. The immunoSEQ Assay, a bias-controlled multiplex PCR, was used to amplify TCRbeta CDR3 regions from genomic DNA. In the original analysis: Nucleated cell counts per sample were estimated from amplification of reference gene primers within the assay. Sequence reads were collapsed and filtered to measure the absolute abundance of every unique TCRbeta CDR3 rearrangement. For each sample, productive Simpson clonality was calculated as the square root of Simpson's diversity index across productive rearrangements. Imported from immuneACCESS, the table was reduced by TCRdb to in-frame sequences with V and J called. These copies leave out some clones; in studies compared against another copy, an unresolved V gene accounts for under half, and the cause of the remainder is not known. The DNA was the basis for D and trimming; V, J and clone size are from that table. The sample has about 73,000 clones on record, approximately 80% of them singletons. The top ten constitute 5% to 6.5% of the sample.

Concerning this clone: Its antigen is still unknown. No base-level quality is on record; no much larger clone is a single base apart.

Overall results and qualifications from the work: Clinical and demographic metadata were provided uncurated, with the amount varying by source and participant.

Whole blood was collected in K2EDTA tubes by collaborating institutions according to the institutions' own protocols. For TCRbeta analysis, collaborators shipped samples as frozen whole blood, isolated PBMCs, or DNA extracted from either of those sample types. The V gene is TRBV6-4 and the J gene is TRBJ2-3, with 8 central nucleotides matching TRBD2. Sequencing used peripheral blood. This sequence originates from a woman aged 60-70 years with acute or convalescent COVID-19. CDR3 loop: CASSFSGGATDTQYF. The DNA sequence reads TGTGCCAGCAGTTTTTCCGGGGGGGCGACAGATACGCAGTATTTT.